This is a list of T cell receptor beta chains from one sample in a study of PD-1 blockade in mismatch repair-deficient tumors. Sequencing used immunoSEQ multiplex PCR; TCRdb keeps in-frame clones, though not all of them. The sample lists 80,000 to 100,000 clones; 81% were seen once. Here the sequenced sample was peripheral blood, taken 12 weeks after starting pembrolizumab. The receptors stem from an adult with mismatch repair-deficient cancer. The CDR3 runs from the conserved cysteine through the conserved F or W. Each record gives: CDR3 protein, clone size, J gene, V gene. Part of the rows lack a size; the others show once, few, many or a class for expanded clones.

CASSFLAGAATDTQYF | . | TRBJ2-3 | TRBV28
CASSQGLAGPYEQYF | . | TRBJ2-7 | TRBV11-1
CASSSYRVPETQYF | . | TRBJ2-5 | TRBV7-9
CASSLGVGGRANTEAFF | . | TRBJ1-1 | TRBV5-1
CASRKGNTEAFF | . | TRBJ1-1 | TRBV6-1
CASGLAGGAVEKLFF | . | TRBJ1-4 | TRBV12-5
CASSLGPRTGGAETQYF | . | TRBJ2-5 | TRBV5-4
CASRLEIAGDEQYF | . | TRBJ2-7 | TRBV6-5
CASSNARGSTYEQYF | . | TRBJ2-7 | TRBV7-2
CASSRQGVSYEQYF | . | TRBJ2-7 | TRBV11-3
CASSPLDWGETQYF | once | TRBJ2-5 | TRBV9
CASSTSFSGELFF | once | TRBJ2-2 | TRBV7-3
CASSSTVNYEQYF | . | TRBJ2-7 | TRBV7-9
CASSPPHRGGTEAFF | . | TRBJ1-1 | TRBV18
CASRDRGRDGYTF | . | TRBJ1-2 | TRBV2
CASSLVGGSGANVLTF | . | TRBJ2-6 | TRBV7-9
CASSEWVTSGWDTQYF | . | TRBJ2-3 | TRBV2
CASSLYLVNTEAFF | . | TRBJ1-1 | TRBV6-1
CASKWTGSGNTIYF | . | TRBJ1-3 | TRBV6-6
CASSSRDSYEQYF | . | TRBJ2-7 | TRBV7-2